Below, 8 T cell receptor beta chains from the same sample are listed, as sequenced in a study of T cell responses to AZD1222 COVID-19 vaccine. TCRdb keeps only in-frame clones here, not all; method: immunoSEQ multiplex PCR. The sample records roughly 99,000 clones, 87% being singletons. Sequences were derived from peripheral blood, sampled 28 days after the second AZD1222 dose. The receptors originated from an adult who received the AZD1222 COVID-19 vaccine.

This clone showed up just once. Written as DNA, the CDR3 is TGTGCCAGCAGTCCACAGTGGACTAACTATGGCTACACCTTC. This sequence encodes CASSPQWTNYGYTF. The rearrangement joins TRBV6-5 to TRBJ1-2; D is unclear. Germline V gene data show CDR1 as MNHEY and CDR2 as SVGAGI. Trimming stripped 5 bases from V and 0 bases from J, with 10 bases between. There are 14 residues in the CDR3.

The genes are TRBV19 and TRBJ2-5, with a possible D match to TRBD1 (5 bases). Looked up from germline, CDR1 is LNHDA and CDR2 is SQIVND (reference sequence). This CDR3 region has 15 residues. V shed 5 bases and J shed 5 bases, with 18 bases lying between them. The CDR3 region has the DNA TGTGCCAGTAGTTTTCGTGGGGCGAATGGGGAGACCCAGTACTTC. Translation gives CASSFRGANGETQYF.

V and J are TRBV19 and TRBJ2-3; 7 nucleotides align to TRBD2. The germline V gene encodes CDR1 LNHDA and CDR2 SQIVND (reference sequence). The CDR3 runs 15 residues. V was pared by 5 bases and J by 5 bases, with 10 bases of the junction left unmatched. As DNA, the CDR3 is TGTGCCAGTAGTGAGCGGGACCTCAAAGGAGATACGCAGTATTTT. Translating gives CASSERDLKGDTQYF.

The CDR3 loop reads CASSTGTDYGYTF. CDR3 nucleotide sequence: TGCGCCAGCAGCACCGGGACAGACTATGGCTACACCTTC. This chain joins TRBV5-1 and TRBJ1-2, with TRBD1 matching 7 bases. The CDR3 totals 13 residues. Per the germline V gene, CDR1 is SGHRS and CDR2 is YFSETQ. Losses at the gene ends were 4 bases for V and 3 bases for J; bases not matched to a gene: 3. Looking up the rest from reference TRBV5-1 and TRBJ1-2 gives the full variable domain: KAGVTQTPRYLIKTRGQQVTLSCSPISGHRSVSWYQQTPGQGLQFLFEYFSETQRNKGNFPGRFSGRQFSNSRSEMNVSTLELGDSALYLCASSTGTDYGYTFGSGTRLTVV.

The genes are TRBV29-1 and TRBJ2-4, with D perhaps matching TRBD2 (7 bases). Germline CDR1 is SQVTM and CDR2 is ANQGSEA. The CDR3 length is 14 residues. The V gene lost 7 bases and the J gene lost 0 bases, with 13 bases spanning the gap. The CDR3 region is CSARGAVAKNIQYF. Written as DNA, the CDR3 is TGCAGCGCCCGGGGGGCAGTAGCCAAAAACATTCAGTACTTC.

The CDR3 here is CASRLHENYGYTF. As DNA, the CDR3 is TGTGCCAGCAGGCTACACGAGAACTATGGCTACACCTTC. This rearrangement joins TRBV28 to TRBJ1-2; D remains ambiguous. CDR1 and CDR2 (germline): MDHEN, SYDVKM. Trimming removed 6 bases at V and 2 bases at J, with 10 bases between. The CDR3 is made up of 13 amino acids.

This rearrangement joins TRBV19 to TRBJ2-3; TRBD2 agrees at 13 bases. This CDR3 spans 20 amino acids. V was clipped by 5 bases and J by 2 bases; unmatched bases: 16. CDR1 is LNHDA, CDR2 SQIVND, per germline (reference sequence). CDR3 loop: CASSSLTSGGNLMFTDTQYF. DNA of the CDR3: TGTGCCAGTAGTTCCTTGACTAGCGGGGGGAATTTAATGTTCACAGATACGCAGTATTTT.

This clone was detected only once. The V and J genes are TRBV18 and TRBJ1-1, with 10 bases identical to TRBD1. Germline assignment: CDR1 KGHSH and CDR2 LQKENI. This CDR3 spans 16 amino acids. Trimming at V came to 4 bases and at J to 1 base, leaving 6 bases not matched to a gene. CDR3 nucleotides: TGTGCCAGCTCACGACAGGGGGCGGGGGGGAACACTGAAGCTTTCTTT. This encodes CASSRQGAGGNTEAFF.